A single sample is the source of the 21 T cell receptor beta chains below, sequenced in a study of T cell clones after liver transplantation. Libraries were prepared by immunoSEQ multiplex PCR; TCRdb keeps only in-frame clonotypes and omits some of them. Here the sample spans around 75,000 clones, approximately 80% being singletons. The specimen comprised CD4+ T cells from blood, sampled less than 50 months after liver transplant. The receptor set was obtained from a human patient who received a liver transplant. These T cells may partly come from the graft donor.

The chain recombines TRBV5-1 with TRBJ1-2; 10 bases agree with TRBD1. The germline V gene encodes CDR1 SGHRS and CDR2 YFSETQ. The junction had 5 bases not matched to a gene; V was cut back by 4 bases and J by 8 bases. The CDR3 loop spans 13 amino acids. The chain's CDR3 is CASSPAGQGGYTF. The CDR3 coding sequence is TGCGCCAGCAGCCCGGCGGGACAGGGGGGCTACACCTTC.

The chain joins TRBV2 to TRBJ2-6; perhaps TRBD1 as D (5 bases). V gave up 11 bases and J gave up 0 bases, with 17 bases separating them. CDR3 length equals 16 residues. Germline V lookup: CDR1 SNHLY, CDR2 FYNNEI. The CDR3 sequence: CASGQGGHSGANVLTF. The CDR3 DNA reads TGTGCCTCCGGGCAGGGCGGCCACTCTGGGGCCAACGTCCTGACTTTC.

The sample holds one count of this clone. V and J are TRBV28 and TRBJ2-7; D remains unclear. Deletions cut 2 bases from V and 4 bases from J, with 3 bases between. CDR1 is MDHEN, CDR2 SYDVKM, per germline. This CDR3 comprises 11 residues. DNA of the CDR3: TGTGCCAGCAGTTTAGTGTACGAGCAGTACTTC. Protein: CASSLVYEQYF. Looking up the rest from reference TRBV28 and TRBJ2-7 gives the full variable domain: DVKVTQSSRYLVKRTGEKVFLECVQDMDHENMFWYRQDPGLGLRLIYFSYDVKMKEKGDIPEGYSVSREKKERFSLILESASTNQTSMYLCASSLVYEQYFGPGTRLTVT.

This clone was observed a single time. V and J are TRBV6-5 and TRBJ2-4, with TRBD1 matching over 10 bases. The V segment lost 4 bases and the J segment 5 bases; nucleotides outside the gene matches: 5. The length of the CDR3 is 15 residues. Germline loops: CDR1 MNHEY, CDR2 SVGAGI. Written as DNA, the CDR3 is TGTGCCAGCAGTTCTTGGGACAGGGGAGAAAACATTCAGTACTTC. Its translation: CASSSWDRGENIQYF.

The rearrangement joins TRBV6-5 to TRBJ1-3; tentative D call: TRBD1 (5 bases). This CDR3 is 15 amino acids long. V lost 6 bases to trimming and J lost 3 bases, with 15 bases between them. Per germline, CDR1 MNHEY and CDR2 SVGAGI. CDR3 DNA sequence: TGTGCCAGCAGGAATCGGGGGTTATTTGGAAACACCATATATTTT. Translation: CASRNRGLFGNTIYF.

The chain uses TRBV2 and TRBJ2-5; 12 bases match TRBD2. This CDR3 has 15 amino acids. Germline trimming cut 3 bases from V and 6 bases from J; bases unmatched to any gene: 5. Per germline, CDR1 SNHLY and CDR2 FYNNEI. The CDR3 DNA follows: TGTGCCAGCAGTGATTGGCTAGCGGGAGGGAAGACCCAGTACTTC. Protein: CASSDWLAGGKTQYF.

This chain connects TRBV11-3 to TRBJ1-1, with D hard to call. This CDR3 region has 15 residues. Between the trimmed V and J ends, which lost 0 bases and 4 bases, there was a span of 12 bases. Germline values: CDR1 SGHNT, CDR2 YENEEA. CDR3 protein: CASSLDNSGFTEAFF. Written as DNA, the CDR3 is TGTGCCAGCAGCTTAGATAATTCCGGGTTCACTGAAGCTTTCTTT.

This rearrangement joins TRBV21-1 to TRBJ1-1; the table assigns TRBD1, which was not confirmed against the DNA. TRBV21-1 is reported as a pseudogene. The CDR3 totals 15 residues. This CDR3 reads CASSKGDRGRAEAFF. Written as DNA, the CDR3 is TGTGCCAGCAGCAAGGGGGACAGGGGACGGGCTGAAGCTTTCTTT.

J is TRBJ1-2 and V is TRBV5-6, with 9 bases matching TRBD1. The ends lost 7 bases at V and 3 bases at J; junction bases unmatched: 7. CDR1 and CDR2 from the germline V gene are SGHDT and YYEEEE. The CDR3 consists of 14 residues. The CDR3 loop reads CASGGDREDYGYTF. The CDR3 DNA reads as TGTGCCAGCGGAGGGGACAGGGAGGACTATGGCTACACCTTC.

V and J are TRBV7-2 and TRBJ2-7; possible D gene TRBD1, 6 bases. Trimming removed 5 bases from V and 0 bases from J, with 17 bases in between. The germline gives CDR1 SGHTA, CDR2 FQGNSA. This CDR3 has 16 residues. The CDR3 is CASSLRAGESSYEQYF. DNA for the CDR3: TGTGCCAGCAGCCTACGGGCAGGGGAGTCCTCCTACGAGCAGTACTTC.

The V call is TRBV6-1, the J call TRBJ2-7; TRBD1 matches 8 bases. The CDR3 is 15 amino acids. V gave up 1 base and J gave up 2 bases; unmatched junction bases: 4. Germline lookup yields CDR1 MNHNS and CDR2 SASEGT. The CDR3 DNA sequence: TGTGCCAGCAGTGAAGGCGGACAGGGTGCCTACGAGCAGTACTTC. Translating it yields CASSEGGQGAYEQYF.

The CDR3 DNA is TGTGCCAGCAGCCCCTGGGGCGGATCGAACACCGGGGAGCTGTTTTTT. Its translation: CASSPWGGSNTGELFF. The J gene is TRBJ2-2, the V gene TRBV7-2; a possible D gene is TRBD1 (5 bases). The CDR3 is made up of 16 amino acids. CDR1 is SGHTA and CDR2 is FQGNSA in the germline V gene. The V end lost 5 bases, the J end lost 0 bases, and 13 bases lay between the germline ends.

The J gene is TRBJ2-5, the V gene TRBV7-9; TRBD1 matches 7 bases. J lost 2 bases, V lost 3 bases, and 6 bases had no gene match. The germline gives CDR1 SEHNR, CDR2 FQNEAQ (reference sequence). The CDR3 is 15 amino acids. CDR3 bases: TGTGCCAGCAGCTTCTATATGGGACAGCAAGAGACCCAGTACTTC. Translation gives CASSFYMGQQETQYF.

This chain joins TRBV12-1 and TRBJ2-1; the D call TRBD2 from the table was never checked on the DNA. TRBV12-1 is marked as a pseudogene. The CDR3 length is 14 residues. The CDR3 bases are TGTGCCAGCAGTAAACCGGGGGAGGTAAATGAGCAGTTCTTC. It yields the protein CASSKPGEVNEQFF.

V gene TRBV7-7 combines with J gene TRBJ2-5; 8 nucleotides line up with TRBD2. This CDR3 region has 17 residues. The ends lost 5 bases at V and 4 bases at J; junction bases unmatched: 15. Germline V CDR1 and CDR2: SSHAT, FNYEAQ (reference sequence). Here the CDR3 DNA reads TGTGCCAGCAGCCCCGCGGGCGGGGGGCGATTTGGAGAGACCCAGTACTTC. It translates to CASSPAGGGRFGETQYF.

This clone appeared a single time. One junction end does not reproduce the germline sequence, and a read error may be involved. The DNA for the CDR3 is TGCGCCAGCAGCCAAGCCGAGCGGGAGGACCGGGGAGCTGTTTTT. Translation gives CASSQAEREDRGAVF. The V gene is TRBV4-1, the J gene TRBJ2-2; 9 bases line up with TRBD2. The CDR3 contains 15 residues. Per germline, CDR1 MGHRA and CDR2 YSYEKL.

The V call is TRBV5-6, the J call TRBJ1-6; D remains ambiguous. This CDR3 comprises 15 residues. Trimming stripped 4 bases from V and 8 bases from J, with 16 bases between. Germline V gene sequence: CDR1 SGHDT, CDR2 YYEEEE. The chain's CDR3 is CASSPEKGVYSPLHF. The DNA of the CDR3 is TGTGCCAGCAGCCCCGAGAAGGGCGTGTATTCACCCCTCCACTTT.

The chain joins TRBV9 to TRBJ2-1; weak D call: TRBD2 (5 bases). CDR3 length: 12 residues. V lost 4 bases to trimming and J lost 6 bases, with 8 bases between them. Looked up from germline, CDR1 is SGDLS and CDR2 is YYNGEE. The CDR3 bases are TGTGCCAGCAGCCAACTAGGCAATGAGCAGTTCTTC. This translates into CASSQLGNEQFF.

The rearrangement joins TRBV29-1 to TRBJ2-3; D unclear. The germline V and J ends were trimmed by 2 bases and 5 bases, with 11 bases remaining between them. Germline V lookup: CDR1 SQVTM, CDR2 ANQGSEA. CDR3 length equals 13 residues. Here the CDR3 DNA reads TGCAGCGTTGAAAGTGATCTGGGAGATACGCAGTATTTT. Its protein product is CSVESDLGDTQYF.

CDR3 DNA sequence: TGCGCCAGCAGCCGAATGGACAGGGGGGTAGGAGAGCAGTACTTC. It encodes CASSRMDRGVGEQYF. The chain combines TRBV5-1 with TRBJ2-7, with 10 bases identical to TRBD1. Unmatched junction bases numbered 11, after V lost 4 bases and J lost 7 bases. This CDR3 spans 15 amino acids. Germline values: CDR1 SGHRS, CDR2 YFSETQ.

This clone appeared a single time. The chain links TRBV6-5 to TRBJ1-4, with D possibly TRBD1 on 6 matching bases. The CDR3 loop spans 14 amino acids. Trimming removed 10 bases from V and 7 bases from J, with 19 bases in between. Germline values: CDR1 MNHEY, CDR2 SVGAGI. Written as DNA, the CDR3 is TGTGCCACTGCGGGGGGGGCCGAGGGTGAAAAACTGTTTTTT. It specifies CATAGGAEGEKLFF.